The clone carrying this T cell receptor (beta chain) was seen more than once but under ten times. Its matching antigen is unknown. Being one base from a much bigger clone, this may be a read error. This sample was included in a study of T-cell memory formation after mild COVID-19. V was cut by 6 bases and J by 5 bases, with 17 bases left in between. Germline CDR1 reads SEHNR; CDR2 reads FQNEAQ (reference sequence). The CDR3 consists of 14 residues. Each CDR3 protein gets one entry after TCRdb re-called the 5' RACE reads with MiXCR. The table includes about 57,000 distinct CDR3 sequences, 9% to 15% detected once. The study, taken as a whole, reports: Contracting clones, day 15 to 85, had balanced CD4/CD8, and later expanders favored CD4+.

The clonotype comes from a man aged 18 to 29 who had mild COVID-19 (a few samples of this study predate the infection). Cell type and time point are not known. The J gene is TRBJ2-7, the V gene TRBV7-9; TRBD1 might be the D (7 bases). The material sequenced was PBMCs or a T cell subset sorted from them (not recorded which). CDR3 sequence reads: CASSITGGGHEQYF. In DNA, the CDR3 is TGTGCCAGCAGTATTACAGGAGGGGGCCACGAGCAGTACTTC.